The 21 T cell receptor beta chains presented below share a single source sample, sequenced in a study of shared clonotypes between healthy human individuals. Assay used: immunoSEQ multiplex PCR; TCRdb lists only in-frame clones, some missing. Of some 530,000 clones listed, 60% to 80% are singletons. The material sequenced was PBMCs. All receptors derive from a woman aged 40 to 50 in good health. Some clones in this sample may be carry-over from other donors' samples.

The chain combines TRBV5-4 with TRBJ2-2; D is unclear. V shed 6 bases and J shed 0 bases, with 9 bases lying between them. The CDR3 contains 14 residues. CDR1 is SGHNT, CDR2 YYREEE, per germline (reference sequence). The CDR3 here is CASKRAANTGELFF. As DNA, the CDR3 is TGTGCCAGCAAACGGGCTGCGAACACCGGGGAGCTGTTTTTT.

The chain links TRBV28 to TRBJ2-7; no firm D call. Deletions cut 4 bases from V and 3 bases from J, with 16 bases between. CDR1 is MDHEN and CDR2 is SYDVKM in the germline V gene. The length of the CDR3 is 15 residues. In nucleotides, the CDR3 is TGTGCCAGCAGTTCTATAACCCTCGCCTTCTACGAGCAGTACTTC. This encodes CASSSITLAFYEQYF.

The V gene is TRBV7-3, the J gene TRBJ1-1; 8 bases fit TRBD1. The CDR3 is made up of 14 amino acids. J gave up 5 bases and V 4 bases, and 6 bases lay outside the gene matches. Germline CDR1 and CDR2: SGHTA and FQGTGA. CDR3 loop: CASSSGGGYTEAFF. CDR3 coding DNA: TGTGCCAGCAGCTCAGGGGGCGGGTATACTGAAGCTTTCTTT.

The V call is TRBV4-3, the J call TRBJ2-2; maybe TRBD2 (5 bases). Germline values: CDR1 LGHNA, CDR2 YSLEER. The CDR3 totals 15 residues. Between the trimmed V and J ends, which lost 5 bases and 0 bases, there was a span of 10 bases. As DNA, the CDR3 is TGCGCCAGCAGCTATAGCGCCACGAACACCGGGGAGCTGTTTTTT. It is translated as CASSYSATNTGELFF.

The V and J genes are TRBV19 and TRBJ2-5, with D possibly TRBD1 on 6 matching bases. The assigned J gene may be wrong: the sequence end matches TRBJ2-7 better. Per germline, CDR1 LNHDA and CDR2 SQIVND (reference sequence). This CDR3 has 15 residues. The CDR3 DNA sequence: TGTGCCAGTAGTCTGAGACAGGACAACTCCTACGAGCAGTACTTC. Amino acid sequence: CASSLRQDNSYEQYF.

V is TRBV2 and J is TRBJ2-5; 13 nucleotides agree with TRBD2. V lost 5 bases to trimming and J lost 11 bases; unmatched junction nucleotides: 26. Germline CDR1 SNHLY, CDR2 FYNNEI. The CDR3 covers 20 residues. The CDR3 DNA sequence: TGTGCCAGCAGTCCAAAACCTACCGGGACTAGCGGGGTACTACGTTCTGAGCAGTACTTC. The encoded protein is CASSPKPTGTSGVLRSEQYF.

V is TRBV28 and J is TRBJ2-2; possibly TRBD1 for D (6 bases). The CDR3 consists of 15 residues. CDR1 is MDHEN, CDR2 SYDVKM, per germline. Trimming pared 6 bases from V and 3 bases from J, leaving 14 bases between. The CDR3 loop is CASSQTGWDTGELFF. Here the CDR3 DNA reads TGTGCCAGCAGCCAGACAGGTTGGGACACCGGGGAGCTGTTTTTT.

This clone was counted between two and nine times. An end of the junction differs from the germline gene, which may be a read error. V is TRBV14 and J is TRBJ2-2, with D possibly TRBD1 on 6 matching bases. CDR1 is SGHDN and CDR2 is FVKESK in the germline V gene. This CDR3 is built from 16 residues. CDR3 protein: CASSQDFQGNPGELFF. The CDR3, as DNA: TGTGCCAGCAGCCAAGATTTCCAGGGGAACCCCGGGGAGCTGTTTTTT. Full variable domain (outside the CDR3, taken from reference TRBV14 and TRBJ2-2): EAGVTQFPSHSVIEKGQTVTLRCDPISGHDNLYWYRRVMGKEIKFLLHFVKESKQDESGMPNNRFLAERTGGTYSTLKVQPAELEDSGVYFCASSQDFQGNPGELFFGEGSRLTVL.

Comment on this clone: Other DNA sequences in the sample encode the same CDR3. CDR3 nucleotide sequence: TGTGCCAGCTCACCGGACCGAAGCTCTGGAAACACCATATATTTT. Translation gives CASSPDRSSGNTIYF. The chain joins TRBV18 to TRBJ1-3; unclear D gene. Trimming cost V 3 bases and J 0 bases, with 9 bases left between them. The CDR3 has 15 residues. CDR1 and CDR2 (germline): KGHSH, LQKENI.

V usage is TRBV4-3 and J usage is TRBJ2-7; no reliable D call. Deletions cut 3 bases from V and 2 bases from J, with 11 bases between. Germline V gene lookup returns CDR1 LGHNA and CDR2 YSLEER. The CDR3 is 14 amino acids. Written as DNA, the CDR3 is TGCGCCAGCAGCCAGGTCCACGGAGCCTACGAGCAGTACTTC. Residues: CASSQVHGAYEQYF.

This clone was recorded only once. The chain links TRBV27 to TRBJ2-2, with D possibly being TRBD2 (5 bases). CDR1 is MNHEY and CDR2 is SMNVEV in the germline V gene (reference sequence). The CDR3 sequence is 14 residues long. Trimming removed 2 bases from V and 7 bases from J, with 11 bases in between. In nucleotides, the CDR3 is TGTGCCAGCAGTTTACGGACTCGGGTCGGGGAGCTGTTTTTT. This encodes CASSLRTRVGELFF.

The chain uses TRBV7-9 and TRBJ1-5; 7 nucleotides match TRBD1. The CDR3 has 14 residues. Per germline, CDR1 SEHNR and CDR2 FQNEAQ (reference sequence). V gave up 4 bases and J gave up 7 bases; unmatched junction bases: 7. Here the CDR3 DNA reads TGTGCCAGCAGCTCCAGGGGGGCGGAACAGCCCCAGCATTTT. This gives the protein CASSSRGAEQPQHF.

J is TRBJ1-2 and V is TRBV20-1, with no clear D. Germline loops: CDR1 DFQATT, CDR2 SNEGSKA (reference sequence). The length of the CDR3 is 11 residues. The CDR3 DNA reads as TGCAGCTCCCTACTGCCCTATGGCTACACCTTC. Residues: CSSLLPYGYTF.

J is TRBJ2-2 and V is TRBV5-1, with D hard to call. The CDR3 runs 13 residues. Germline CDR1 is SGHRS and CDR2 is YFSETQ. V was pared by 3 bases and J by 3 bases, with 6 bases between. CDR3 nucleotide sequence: TGCGCCAGCAGCTCCTTATACACCGGGGAGCTGTTTTTT. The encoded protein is CASSSLYTGELFF.

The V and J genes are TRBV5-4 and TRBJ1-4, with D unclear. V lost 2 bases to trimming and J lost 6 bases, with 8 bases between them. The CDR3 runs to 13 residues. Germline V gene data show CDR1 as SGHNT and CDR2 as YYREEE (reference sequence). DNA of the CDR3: TGTGCCAGCAGCTTAGCGGGTTATGAAAAACTGTTTTTT. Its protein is CASSLAGYEKLFF.

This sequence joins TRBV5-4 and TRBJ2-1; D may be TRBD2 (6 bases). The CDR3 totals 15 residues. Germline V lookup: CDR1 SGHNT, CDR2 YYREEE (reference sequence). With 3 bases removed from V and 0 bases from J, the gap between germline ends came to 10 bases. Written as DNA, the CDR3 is TGTGCCAGCAGCTCCCTCGGGGGCTCCTACAATGAGCAGTTCTTC. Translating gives CASSSLGGSYNEQFF.

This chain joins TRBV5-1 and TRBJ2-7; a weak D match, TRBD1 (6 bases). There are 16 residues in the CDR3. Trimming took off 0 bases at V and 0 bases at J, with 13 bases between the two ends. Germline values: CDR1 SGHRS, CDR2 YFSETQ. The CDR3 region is CASSLALQGTSYEQYF. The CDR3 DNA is TGCGCCAGCAGCTTGGCCCTACAGGGTACCTCCTACGAGCAGTACTTC.

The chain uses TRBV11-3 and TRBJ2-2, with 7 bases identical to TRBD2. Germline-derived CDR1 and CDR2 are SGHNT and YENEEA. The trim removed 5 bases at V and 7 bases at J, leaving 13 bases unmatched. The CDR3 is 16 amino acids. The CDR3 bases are TGTGCCAGCAGCCCCTCCGGCGGGAGACGCGGCGGGGAGCTGTTTTTT. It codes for CASSPSGGRRGGELFF.

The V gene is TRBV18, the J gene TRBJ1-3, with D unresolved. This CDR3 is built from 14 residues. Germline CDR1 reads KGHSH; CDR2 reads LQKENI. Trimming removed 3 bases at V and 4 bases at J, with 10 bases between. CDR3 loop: CASSPGNEGNTIYF. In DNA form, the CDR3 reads TGTGCCAGCTCACCGGGGAACGAGGGAAACACCATATATTTT.

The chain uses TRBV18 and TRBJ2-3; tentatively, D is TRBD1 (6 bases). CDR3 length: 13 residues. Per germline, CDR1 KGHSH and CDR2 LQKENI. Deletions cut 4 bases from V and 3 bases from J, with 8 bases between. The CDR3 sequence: CASSRGQTDTQYF. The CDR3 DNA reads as TGTGCCAGCTCACGAGGACAGACAGATACGCAGTATTTT.

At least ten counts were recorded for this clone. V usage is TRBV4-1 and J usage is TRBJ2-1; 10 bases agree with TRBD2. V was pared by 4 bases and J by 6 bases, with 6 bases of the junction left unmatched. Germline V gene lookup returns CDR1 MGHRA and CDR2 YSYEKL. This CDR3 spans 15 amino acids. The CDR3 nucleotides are TGCGCCAGCAGCCGGCTAGCGGGAGTTGGCAATGAGCAGTTCTTC. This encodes CASSRLAGVGNEQFF.